This T cell receptor beta chain was identified during a study of blood T cells in healthy people across ages. Study results and limitations: The fall in TCR beta diversity per million T cells was roughly linear with age. Not knowing donor CMV status may have confounded expanded clonotype changes. The study regarded diversity estimates from one million T cells as underestimates.

The V gene end was trimmed by 5 bases and the J gene end by 3 bases; junction bases not matched to a gene: 6. Germline CDR1 reads SEHNR; CDR2 reads FQNEAQ (reference sequence). The CDR3 contains 14 residues. This clonotype was seen once. As yet, its antigen is unknown. The second PCR ran about 6 to 12 cycles with a sample-barcoded 5' primer and J-beta primers. TCRdb redid the calling of the 5' RACE reads with MiXCR, one entry per CDR3 protein. Here the sample spans about 1,400,000 distinct CDR3 sequences, 59% being singletons. The chain has TRBV7-9 and TRBJ2-7, with 8 bases aligning to TRBD1. The sequenced sample consisted of blood. The sequence was obtained from a man aged 18 to 29 in good health. The CDR3 sequence: CASSRTGKIYEQYF. CDR3 bases: TGTGCCAGCAGCAGGACAGGGAAGATCTACGAGCAGTACTTC.